This passage covers 14 T cell receptor beta chains from one sample sequenced in a study of cytomegalovirus exposure and HLA in healthy donors. Use of 60 Vbeta and 13 Jbeta primers characterized the PCR. The repertoire was sequenced with immunoSEQ multiplex PCR; TCRdb's copy has only in-frame clones and lacks some. In the table there are roughly 120,000 clones, 15% to 17% of which are singletons. Sequenced material: PBMCs. Every receptor here comes from a young woman in good health and CMV-seronegative.

This clone showed up just a few times. The CDR3 coding sequence is TGTGCCAGCAGCCAAGGGGACAGGGGGTACACTGAAGCTTTCTTT. It specifies CASSQGDRGYTEAFF. The rearrangement links TRBV4-2 to TRBJ1-1; TRBD1 matches at 11 bases. This CDR3 is 15 amino acids long. Germline V gives CDR1 LGHNA, CDR2 YNFKEQ. V shed 1 base and J 3 bases; nucleotides not matched to a gene: 1.

This clone appeared a few times. DNA of the CDR3: TGTGCCAGCAGCTTCCGACTAGCGGGGTACGAGCAGTACTTC. Its protein product is CASSFRLAGYEQYF. The rearrangement links TRBV7-8 to TRBJ2-7; 11 bases align to TRBD2. J lost 4 bases, V lost 3 bases, and 2 bases had no gene match. Germline CDR1 reads SGHVS; CDR2 reads FQNEAQ. The CDR3 contains 14 residues.

The chain carries TRBV11-2 and TRBJ1-2, with TRBD1 matching 8 bases. This CDR3 region has 16 residues. After removal of 5 bases from V and 8 bases from J, the junction contained 16 bases not matched to a gene. Germline V CDR1 and CDR2: SGHAT, FQNNGV. The DNA of the CDR3 is TGTGCCAGCAGCCCCTTTAACCGGGACAGGATCGGCGGCTACACCTTC. This codes for CASSPFNRDRIGGYTF.

The chain links TRBV15 to TRBJ2-1; possible D gene TRBD2, 5 bases. This CDR3 comprises 14 residues. Trimming cost V 0 bases and J 8 bases, with 11 bases left between them. Germline V gives CDR1 LNHNV, CDR2 YYDKDF (reference sequence). CDR3 DNA: TGTGCCACCAGCAGAGATGTAGGTAGCGATGAGCAGTTCTTC. This translates into CATSRDVGSDEQFF. Filled out from reference TRBV15 and TRBJ2-1, the complete variable domain reads DAMVIQNPRYQVTQFGKPVTLSCSQTLNHNVMYWYQQKSSQAPKLLFHYYDKDFNNEADTPDNFQSRRPNTSFCFLDIRSPGLGDTAMYLCATSRDVGSDEQFFGPGTRLTVL.

The rearrangement links TRBV5-1 to TRBJ2-1; maybe TRBD2 (5 bases). This CDR3 has 14 amino acids. CDR1 is SGHRS and CDR2 is YFSETQ in the germline V gene. V was trimmed by 2 bases and J by 6 bases, leaving 12 bases between them. DNA for the CDR3: TGCGCCAGCAGCTTAGCGGCTTTCCCCAATGAGCAGTTCTTC. This sequence encodes CASSLAAFPNEQFF. Supplemented by reference TRBV5-1 and TRBJ2-1, the full variable domain reads KAGVTQTPRYLIKTRGQQVTLSCSPISGHRSVSWYQQTPGQGLQFLFEYFSETQRNKGNFPGRFSGRQFSNSRSEMNVSTLELGDSALYLCASSLAAFPNEQFFGPGTRLTVL.

A few counts support this clone. The chain uses TRBV7-2 and TRBJ1-2, with D possibly being TRBD1 (6 bases). Between the trimmed V and J ends, which lost 5 bases and 4 bases, there was a span of 14 bases. Looked up from germline, CDR1 is SGHTA and CDR2 is FQGNSA. This CDR3 has 14 amino acids. This CDR3 is CASSPLGATYGYTF. The DNA of the CDR3 is TGTGCCAGCAGCCCTCTGGGGGCTACCTATGGCTACACCTTC.

This clone has just a few counts. The gene calls are TRBV19 and TRBJ1-2, with D possibly TRBD1 on 5 matching bases. The CDR3 covers 13 residues. CDR1 and CDR2 from the germline V gene are LNHDA and SQIVND (reference sequence). Trimming took off 3 bases at V and 8 bases at J, with 13 bases between the two ends. CDR3: CASSISRVNGYTF. The CDR3 coding sequence is TGTGCCAGTAGTATCTCCAGGGTAAACGGCTACACCTTC.

The rearrangement uses TRBV28 and TRBJ1-2; D uncertain. With 4 bases removed from V and 2 bases from J, the gap between germline ends came to 8 bases. Germline lookup yields CDR1 MDHEN and CDR2 SYDVKM. The CDR3 is 13 amino acids. The chain's CDR3 is CASSSTVNYGYTF. The CDR3 DNA sequence: TGTGCCAGCAGTTCTACAGTAAACTATGGCTACACCTTC.

V usage is TRBV6-1 and J usage is TRBJ2-1; D is perhaps TRBD2 (6 bases). The CDR3 runs 13 residues. V was trimmed by 4 bases and J by 14 bases, leaving 18 bases between them. Germline V lookup: CDR1 MNHNS, CDR2 SASEGT. This CDR3 reads CASSGRGRPREFF. The CDR3 DNA sequence: TGTGCCAGCAGTGGGCGGGGCCGCCCCAGGGAGTTCTTC.

This clone has just a few counts. The chain joins TRBV5-1 to TRBJ2-7, with TRBD1 as a possible D gene (7 bases). From germline, CDR1 is SGHRS and CDR2 YFSETQ. V lost 2 bases, J lost 0 bases, and 15 bases lay in between. The CDR3 runs to 16 residues. Here the CDR3 DNA reads TGCGCCAGCAGCTTCCAGGGGGGTCTTAGCTCCTACGAGCAGTACTTC. Translated: CASSFQGGLSSYEQYF.

This clone came up a few times. The chain uses TRBV6-1 and TRBJ1-2; D is uncertain. Germline V lookup: CDR1 MNHNS, CDR2 SASEGT. Trimming shortened V by 6 bases and J by 8 bases, and 10 bases separated the two germline ends. This CDR3 comprises 11 residues. CDR3 sequence: CASSQVEGYTF. The CDR3 region has the DNA TGTGCCAGCAGCCAGGTGGAAGGCTACACCTTC.

This clone was detected only a few times. The chain links TRBV5-4 to TRBJ1-2; D is uncertain. CDR3 length equals 13 residues. Trimming left V 0 bases short and J 2 bases short, with 5 bases between. The V gene's germline CDR1 is SGHNT and CDR2 YYREEE (reference sequence). The CDR3, as DNA: TGTGCCAGCAGCTTGGACACGAACTATGGCTACACCTTC. This gives the protein CASSLDTNYGYTF.

The table lists this clone with a few counts. The gene calls are TRBV27 and TRBJ1-1, with 9 positions matching TRBD1. This CDR3 has 15 residues. Germline V gene sequence: CDR1 MNHEY, CDR2 SMNVEV (reference sequence). J was trimmed by 1 base and V by 5 bases; bases with no gene match: 5. CDR3 region: CASSPQDRGNTEAFF. DNA for the CDR3: TGTGCCAGCAGTCCCCAGGACAGGGGGAACACTGAAGCTTTCTTT.

The chain combines TRBV7-2 with TRBJ2-5; the match to TRBD2 covers 14 bases. V gave up 5 bases and J gave up 5 bases; unmatched junction bases: 10. This CDR3 spans 17 amino acids. Germline V gene data show CDR1 as SGHTA and CDR2 as FQGNSA. The CDR3 nucleotides are TGTGCCAGCAGCCCCGGGACTAGCGGGGGCATCCGGGAGACCCAGTACTTC. This encodes CASSPGTSGGIRETQYF.